The clone carrying this TCR beta chain was counted a few times. Its antigen remains unknown. TCRdb redid the calling of the reads with MiXCR, one entry per CDR3 protein. The sample has about 360,000 distinct CDR3 sequences; nearly 35% are singletons. The data derive from a study of T cell repertoires in cytomegalovirus infection. Study outcomes and limitations: Carriers of CMV plus the relevant HLA were identified by cumulative public TCR beta family frequency.

The CDR3 extends over 15 amino acids. The V gene end was trimmed by 0 bases and the J gene end by 3 bases; junction bases not matched to a gene: 4. CDR1 and CDR2 (germline): SGHRS, YFSETQ. The receptor comes from a human donor in good health (CMV status not recorded). Some clones in this sample may be carry-over from other donors' samples. The genes are TRBV5-1 and TRBJ2-7; 9 bases align to TRBD2. Specimen: cultured PBMCs, collected from culture after CMV antigen stimulation. For the CDR3, the DNA is TGCGCCAGCAGCTTGGCCAGACTAGCGGACTACGAGCAGTACTTC. It encodes CASSLARLADYEQYF.